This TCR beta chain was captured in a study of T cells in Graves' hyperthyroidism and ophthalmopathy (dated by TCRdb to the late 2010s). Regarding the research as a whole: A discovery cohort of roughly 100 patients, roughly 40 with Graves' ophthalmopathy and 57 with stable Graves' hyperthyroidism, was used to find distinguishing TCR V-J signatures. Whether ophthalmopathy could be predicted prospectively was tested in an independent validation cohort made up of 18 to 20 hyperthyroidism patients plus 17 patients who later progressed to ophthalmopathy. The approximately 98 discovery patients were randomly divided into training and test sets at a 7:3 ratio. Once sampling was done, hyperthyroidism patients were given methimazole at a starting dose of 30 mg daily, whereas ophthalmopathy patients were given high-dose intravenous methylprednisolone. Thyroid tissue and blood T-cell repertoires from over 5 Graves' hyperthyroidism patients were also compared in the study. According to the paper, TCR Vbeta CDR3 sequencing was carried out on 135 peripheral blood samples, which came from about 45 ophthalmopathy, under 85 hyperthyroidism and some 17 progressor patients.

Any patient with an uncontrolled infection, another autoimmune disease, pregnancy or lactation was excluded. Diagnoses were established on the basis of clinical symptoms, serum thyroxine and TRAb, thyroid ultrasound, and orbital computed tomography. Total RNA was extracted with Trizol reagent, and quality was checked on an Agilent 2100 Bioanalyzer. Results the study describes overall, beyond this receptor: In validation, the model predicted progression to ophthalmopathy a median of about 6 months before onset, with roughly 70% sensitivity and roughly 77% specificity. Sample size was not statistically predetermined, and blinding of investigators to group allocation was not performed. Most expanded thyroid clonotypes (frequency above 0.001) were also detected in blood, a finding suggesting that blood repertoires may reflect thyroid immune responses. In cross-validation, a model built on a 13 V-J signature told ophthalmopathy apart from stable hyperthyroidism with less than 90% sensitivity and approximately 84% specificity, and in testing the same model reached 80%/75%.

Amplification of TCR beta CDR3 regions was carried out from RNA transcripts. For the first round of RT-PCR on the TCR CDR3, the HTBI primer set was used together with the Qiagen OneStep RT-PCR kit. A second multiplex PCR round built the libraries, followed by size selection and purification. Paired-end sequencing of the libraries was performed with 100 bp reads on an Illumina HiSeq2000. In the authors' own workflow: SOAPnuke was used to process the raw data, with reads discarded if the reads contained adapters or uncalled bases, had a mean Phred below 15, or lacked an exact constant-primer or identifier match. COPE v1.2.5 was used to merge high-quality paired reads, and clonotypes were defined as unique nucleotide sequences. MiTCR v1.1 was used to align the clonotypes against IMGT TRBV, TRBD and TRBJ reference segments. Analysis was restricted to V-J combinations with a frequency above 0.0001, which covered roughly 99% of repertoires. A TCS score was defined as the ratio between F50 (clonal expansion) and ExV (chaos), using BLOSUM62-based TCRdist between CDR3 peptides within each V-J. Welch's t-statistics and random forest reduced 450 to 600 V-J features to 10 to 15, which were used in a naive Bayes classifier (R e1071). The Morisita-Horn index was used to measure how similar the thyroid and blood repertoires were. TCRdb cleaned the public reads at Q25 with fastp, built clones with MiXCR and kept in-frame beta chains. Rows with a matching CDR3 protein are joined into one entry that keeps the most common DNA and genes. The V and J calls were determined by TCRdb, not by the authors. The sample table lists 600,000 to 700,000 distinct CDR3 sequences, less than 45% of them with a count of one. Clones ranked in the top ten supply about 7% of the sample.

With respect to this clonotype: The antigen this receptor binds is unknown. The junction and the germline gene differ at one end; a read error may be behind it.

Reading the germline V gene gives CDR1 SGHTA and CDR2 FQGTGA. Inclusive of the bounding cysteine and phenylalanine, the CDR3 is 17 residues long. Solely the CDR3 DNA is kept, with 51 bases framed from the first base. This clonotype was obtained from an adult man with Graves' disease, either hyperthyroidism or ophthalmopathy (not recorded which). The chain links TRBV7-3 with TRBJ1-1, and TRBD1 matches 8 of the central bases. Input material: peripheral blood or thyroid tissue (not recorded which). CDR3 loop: CASSQSPDRVANTEAFF. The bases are TGCGCCAGCAGCCAATCCCCGGACAGGGTGGCGAACACTGAAGCTTTCTTT.